This entry concerns a single TCR beta chain. Its target is unknown. These data originate in a study of naive and memory T cell subsets. The CDR3 consists of 14 residues. The germline V gene encodes CDR1 SGHNT and CDR2 YYREEE (reference sequence). V was shortened by 4 bases and J by 6 bases, with 15 bases between the two germline ends. Both TRBC1 and TRBC2 were covered by a beta constant-region primer of two equimolar oligonucleotides. Four rounds of PCR amplified the ligated cDNA using nested alpha and beta constant-region primers plus SP2. TCRdb re-analysed the UMI-ligation and nested PCR reads in MiXCR, keeping a single row per CDR3 protein. The profile shows some 110,000 distinct CDR3 sequences, around 13% of them singletons. Whole-study findings and limits: No ground truth validated the naive and memory repertoire findings. Gini index rose across naive, CM, EM and EMRA in CD4 and CD8. Clonotypes here are unpaired alpha or beta chain sequences. A few larger clonotypes appeared in naive repertoires, especially CD8, possibly memory cells re-expressing CD45RA. TCR counts from RNA may reflect activation-linked expression changes.

The TCR sequence derives from a human donor in good health. The rearrangement uses TRBV5-4 and TRBJ2-3; D possibly corresponds to TRBD2 (5 bases). The sample consisted of naive CD8+ T cells from blood. The CDR3 DNA reads as TGTGCCAGCAGCAACGGGGATACGGGGGATACGCAGTATTTT. Translating it yields CASSNGDTGDTQYF.